This TCR beta chain was observed in a study of OX40 agonist ivuxolimab in advanced cancers. CDR1 and CDR2 from the germline V gene are SGHNT and YYREEE (reference sequence). The CDR3 loop spans 16 amino acids. Trimming took 1 base from V and 2 from J, leaving 13 bases between them. The repertoire was sequenced with immunoSEQ multiplex PCR; TCRdb's copy has only in-frame clones and lacks some. Among fewer than 95,000 clones listed, approximately 90% were seen once. The chain couples TRBV5-4 to TRBJ1-3, with a possible D match to TRBD1 (5 bases). The source is an adult with an advanced solid tumor such as melanoma, head and neck, liver or kidney cancer. Sequenced here: CD4+ or CD8+ T cells sorted from blood, sampled in a trial of the OX40 agonist ivuxolimab. The CDR3 sequence is CASSLWGGAAGNTIYF. The CDR3 nucleotides are TGTGCCAGCAGCTTGTGGGGCGGGGCCGCTGGAAACACCATATATTTT.